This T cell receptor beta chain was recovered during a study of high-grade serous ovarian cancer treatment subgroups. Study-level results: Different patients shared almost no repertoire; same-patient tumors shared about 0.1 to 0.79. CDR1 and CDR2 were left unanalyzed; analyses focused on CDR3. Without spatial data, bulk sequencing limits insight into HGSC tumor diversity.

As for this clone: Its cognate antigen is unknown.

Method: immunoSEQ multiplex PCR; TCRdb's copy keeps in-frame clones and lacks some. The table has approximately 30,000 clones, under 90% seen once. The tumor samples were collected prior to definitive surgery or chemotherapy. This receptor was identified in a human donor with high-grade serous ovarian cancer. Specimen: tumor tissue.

The CDR3 is CASSTRQGNSYEQYF. The CDR3 DNA reads as TGTGCCAGCAGCACCCGACAGGGAAACTCCTACGAGCAGTACTTC. The chain employs TRBV13 and TRBJ2-7, with 7 nucleotides matching TRBD1. Per germline, CDR1 PRHDT and CDR2 FYEKMQ (reference sequence). J lost 0 bases, V lost 5 bases, and 7 bases had no gene match. The CDR3 consists of 15 residues.